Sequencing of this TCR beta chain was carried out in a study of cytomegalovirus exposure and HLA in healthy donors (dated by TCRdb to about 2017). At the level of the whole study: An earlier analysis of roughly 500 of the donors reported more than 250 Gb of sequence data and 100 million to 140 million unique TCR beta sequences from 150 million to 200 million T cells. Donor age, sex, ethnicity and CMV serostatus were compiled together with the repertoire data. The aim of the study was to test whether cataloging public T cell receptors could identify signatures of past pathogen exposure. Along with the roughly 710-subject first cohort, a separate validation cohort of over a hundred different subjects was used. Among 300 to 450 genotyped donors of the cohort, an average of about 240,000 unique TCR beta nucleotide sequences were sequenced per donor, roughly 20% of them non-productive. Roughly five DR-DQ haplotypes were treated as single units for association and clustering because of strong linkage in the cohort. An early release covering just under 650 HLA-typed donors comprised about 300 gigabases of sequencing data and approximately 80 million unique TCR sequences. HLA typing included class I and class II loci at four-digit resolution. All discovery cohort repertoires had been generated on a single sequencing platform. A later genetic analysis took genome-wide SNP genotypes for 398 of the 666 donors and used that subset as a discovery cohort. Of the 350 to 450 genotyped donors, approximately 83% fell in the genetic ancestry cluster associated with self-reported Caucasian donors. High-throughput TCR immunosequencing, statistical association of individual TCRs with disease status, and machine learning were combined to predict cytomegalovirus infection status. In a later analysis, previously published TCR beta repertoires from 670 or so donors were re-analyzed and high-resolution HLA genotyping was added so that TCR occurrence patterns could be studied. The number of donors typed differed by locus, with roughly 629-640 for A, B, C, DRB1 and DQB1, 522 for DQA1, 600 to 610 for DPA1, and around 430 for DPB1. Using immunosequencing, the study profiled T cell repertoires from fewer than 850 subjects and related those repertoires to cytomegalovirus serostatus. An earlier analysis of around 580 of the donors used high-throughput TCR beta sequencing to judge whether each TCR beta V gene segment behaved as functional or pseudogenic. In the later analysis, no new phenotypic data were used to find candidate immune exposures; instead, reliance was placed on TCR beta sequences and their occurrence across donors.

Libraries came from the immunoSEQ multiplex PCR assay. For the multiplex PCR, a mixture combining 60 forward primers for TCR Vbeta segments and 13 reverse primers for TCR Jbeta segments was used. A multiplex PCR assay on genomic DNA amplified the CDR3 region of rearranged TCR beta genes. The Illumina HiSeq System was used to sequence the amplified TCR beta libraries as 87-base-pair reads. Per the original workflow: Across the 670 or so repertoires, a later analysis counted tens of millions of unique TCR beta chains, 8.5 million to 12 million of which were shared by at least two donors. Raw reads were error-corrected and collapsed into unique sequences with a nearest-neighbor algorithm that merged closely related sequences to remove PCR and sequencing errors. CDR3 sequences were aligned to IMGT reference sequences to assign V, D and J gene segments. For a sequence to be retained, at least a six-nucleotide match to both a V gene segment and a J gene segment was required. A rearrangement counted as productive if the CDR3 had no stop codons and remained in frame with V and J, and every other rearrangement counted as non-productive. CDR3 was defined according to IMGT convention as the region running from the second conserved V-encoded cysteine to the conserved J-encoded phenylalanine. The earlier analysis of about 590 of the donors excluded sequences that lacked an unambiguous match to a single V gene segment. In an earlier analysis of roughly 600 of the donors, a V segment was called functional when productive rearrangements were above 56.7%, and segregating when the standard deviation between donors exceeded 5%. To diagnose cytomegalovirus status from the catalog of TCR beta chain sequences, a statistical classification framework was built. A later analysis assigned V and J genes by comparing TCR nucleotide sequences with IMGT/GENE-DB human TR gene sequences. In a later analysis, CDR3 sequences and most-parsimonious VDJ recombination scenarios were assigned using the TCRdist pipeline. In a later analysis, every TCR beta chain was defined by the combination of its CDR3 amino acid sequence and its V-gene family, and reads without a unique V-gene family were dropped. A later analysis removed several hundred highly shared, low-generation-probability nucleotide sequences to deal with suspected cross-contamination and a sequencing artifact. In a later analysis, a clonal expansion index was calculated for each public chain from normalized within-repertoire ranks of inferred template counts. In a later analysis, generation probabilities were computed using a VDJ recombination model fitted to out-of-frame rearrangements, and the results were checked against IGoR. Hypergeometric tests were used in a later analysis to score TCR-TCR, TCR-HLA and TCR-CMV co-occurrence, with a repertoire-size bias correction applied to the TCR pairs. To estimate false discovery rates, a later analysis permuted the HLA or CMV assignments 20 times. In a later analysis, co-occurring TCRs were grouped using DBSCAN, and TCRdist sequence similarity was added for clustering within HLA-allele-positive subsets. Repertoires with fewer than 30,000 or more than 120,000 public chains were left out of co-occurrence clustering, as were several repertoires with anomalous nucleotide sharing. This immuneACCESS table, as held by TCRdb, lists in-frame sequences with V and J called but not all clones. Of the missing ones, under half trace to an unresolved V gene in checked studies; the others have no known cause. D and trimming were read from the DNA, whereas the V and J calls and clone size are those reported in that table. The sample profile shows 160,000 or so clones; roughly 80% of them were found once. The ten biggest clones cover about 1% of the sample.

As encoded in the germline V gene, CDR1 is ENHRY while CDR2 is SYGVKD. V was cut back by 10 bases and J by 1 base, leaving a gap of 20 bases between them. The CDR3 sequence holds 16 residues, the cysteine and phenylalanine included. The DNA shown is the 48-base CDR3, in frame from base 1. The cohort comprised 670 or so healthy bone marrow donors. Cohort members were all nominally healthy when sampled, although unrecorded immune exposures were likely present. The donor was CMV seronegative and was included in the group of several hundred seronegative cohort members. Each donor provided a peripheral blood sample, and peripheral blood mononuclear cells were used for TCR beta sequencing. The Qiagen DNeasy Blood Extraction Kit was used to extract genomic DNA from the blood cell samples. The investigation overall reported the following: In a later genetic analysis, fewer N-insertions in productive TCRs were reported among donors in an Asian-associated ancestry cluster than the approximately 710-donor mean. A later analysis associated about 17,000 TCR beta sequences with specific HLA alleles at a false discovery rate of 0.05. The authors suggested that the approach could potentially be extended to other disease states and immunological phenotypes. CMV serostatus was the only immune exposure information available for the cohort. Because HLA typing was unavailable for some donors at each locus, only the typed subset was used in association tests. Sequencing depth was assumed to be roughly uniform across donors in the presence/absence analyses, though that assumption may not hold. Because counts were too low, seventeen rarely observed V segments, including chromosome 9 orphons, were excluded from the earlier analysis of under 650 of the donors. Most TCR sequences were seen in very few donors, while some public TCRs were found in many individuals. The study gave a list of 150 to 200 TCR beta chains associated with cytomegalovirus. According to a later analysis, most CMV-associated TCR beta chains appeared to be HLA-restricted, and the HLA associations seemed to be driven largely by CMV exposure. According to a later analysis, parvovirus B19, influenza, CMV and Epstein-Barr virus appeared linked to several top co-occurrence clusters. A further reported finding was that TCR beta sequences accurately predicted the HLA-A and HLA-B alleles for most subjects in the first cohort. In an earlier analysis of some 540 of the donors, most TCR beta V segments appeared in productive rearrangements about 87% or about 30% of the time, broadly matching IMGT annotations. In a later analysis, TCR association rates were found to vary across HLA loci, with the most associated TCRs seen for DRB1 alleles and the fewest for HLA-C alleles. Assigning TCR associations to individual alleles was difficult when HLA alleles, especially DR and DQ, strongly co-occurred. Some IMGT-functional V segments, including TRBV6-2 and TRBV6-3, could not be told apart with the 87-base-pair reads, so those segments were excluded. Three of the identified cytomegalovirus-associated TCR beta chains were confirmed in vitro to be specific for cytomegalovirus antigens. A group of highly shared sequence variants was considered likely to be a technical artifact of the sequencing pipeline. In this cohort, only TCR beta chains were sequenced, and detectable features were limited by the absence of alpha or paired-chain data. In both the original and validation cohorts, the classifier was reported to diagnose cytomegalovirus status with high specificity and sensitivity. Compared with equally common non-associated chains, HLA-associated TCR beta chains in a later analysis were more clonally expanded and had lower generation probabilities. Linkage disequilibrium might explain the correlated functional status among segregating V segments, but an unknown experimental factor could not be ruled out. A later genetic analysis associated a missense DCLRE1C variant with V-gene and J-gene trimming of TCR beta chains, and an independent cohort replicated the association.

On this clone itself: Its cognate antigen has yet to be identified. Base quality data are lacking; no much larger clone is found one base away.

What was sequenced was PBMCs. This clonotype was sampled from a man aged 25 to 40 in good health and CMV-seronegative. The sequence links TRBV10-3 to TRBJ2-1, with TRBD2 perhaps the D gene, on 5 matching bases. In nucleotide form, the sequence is TGTGCCACTACCGGTAGTCGAGCGGAGTCCTACAATGAGCAGTTCTTC. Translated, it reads CATTGSRAESYNEQFF.